These T cell receptor beta chains were read from a single sample in a study of T cells in Graves' hyperthyroidism and ophthalmopathy. TCRdb recomputed calls from the multiplex PCR reads with MiXCR, one row per CDR3 protein. The table has hundreds of thousands of distinct CDR3 sequences, less than 45% seen once. Sequenced input: peripheral blood or thyroid tissue (not recorded which). The origin of the receptors is an adult man with Graves' disease, either hyperthyroidism or ophthalmopathy (not recorded which). CDR3s leave out the opening cysteine and the closing phenylalanine or tryptophan.

v_call cdr3_aa
TRBV7-2 ASSLARAYEQY
TRBV7-6 ASSRQRGDNQPQH
TRBV2 ASSEGGTGGEDTEAF
TRBV29-1 SVLGVGGRNTEAF
TRBV20-1 SAPGANVHEQY
TRBV12-3/TRBV12-4 ASSYPPLSPGNTIY
TRBV7-9 ASSLGRGYYGYT
TRBV7-3 ASSKRVGYGYT
TRBV7-9 ASSLGRTGNYGYT
TRBV19 ASSARGVPNEKLF
TRBV10-2 ASSESQGRALLAETQY
TRBV14 ASSLRQAGEETQY
TRBV5-1 ASRMDRRQAF
TRBV20-1 SAREVGGGAF
TRBV7-2 ASSLGGGTAWNGYT
TRBV5-1 ASSLGGGPKNTEAF
TRBV7-9 ASSSDAYEAF
TRBV5-1 ASSSLVTGTEAF
TRBV19 ASSRQTQY
TRBV9 ASSDGQGGGNTEAF
TRBV25-1 ATSGARGYEQY
TRBV20-1 SASTQFQPQH